This TCR beta chain is drawn from a study of T cell responses to AZD1222 COVID-19 vaccine. Broader study findings: Spike-wide vaccine-associated CD4 TCRs dominated at 160-218 and 743-854. Only after the peak T cell response were repertoires sampled.

TCRdb keeps only in-frame clones here, not all; method: immunoSEQ multiplex PCR. The profile covers 97,000 or so clones, with 84% appearing a single time and 15% to 20% taken by the ten largest. Comments on this clone: Antigen unknown.

The specimen comprised peripheral blood, sampled on day 0 of AZD1222 vaccination. This TCR derives from an adult in good health.

The CDR3 DNA follows: TGTGCCAGCAGTGGCCCGGGACAATCTTGGCCTTCCGAGCAGTACTTC. It specifies CASSGPGQSWPSEQYF. V and J are TRBV2 and TRBJ2-7; perhaps TRBD1 as D (6 bases). Germline V lookup: CDR1 SNHLY, CDR2 FYNNEI. The CDR3 length is 16 residues. Trimming removed 4 bases at V and 6 bases at J, with 22 bases between.